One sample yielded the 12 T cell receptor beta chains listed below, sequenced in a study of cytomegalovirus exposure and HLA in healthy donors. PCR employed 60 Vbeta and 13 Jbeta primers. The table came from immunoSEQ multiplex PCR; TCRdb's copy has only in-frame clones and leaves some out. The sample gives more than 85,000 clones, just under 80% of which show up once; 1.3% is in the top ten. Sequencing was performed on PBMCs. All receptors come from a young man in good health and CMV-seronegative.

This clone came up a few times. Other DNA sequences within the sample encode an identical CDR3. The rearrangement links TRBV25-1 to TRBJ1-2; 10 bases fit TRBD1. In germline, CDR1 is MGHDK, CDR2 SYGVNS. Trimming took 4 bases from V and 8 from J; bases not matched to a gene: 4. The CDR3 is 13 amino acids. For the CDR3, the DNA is TGTGCCAGCAGTGTGACAGGGGGCGAGGGCTACACCTTC. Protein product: CASSVTGGEGYTF.

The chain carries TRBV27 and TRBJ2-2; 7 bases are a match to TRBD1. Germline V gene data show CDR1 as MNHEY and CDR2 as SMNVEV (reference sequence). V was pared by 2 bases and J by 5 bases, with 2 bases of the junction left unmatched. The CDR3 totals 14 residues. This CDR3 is CASSLGTVTGELFF. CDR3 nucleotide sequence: TGTGCCAGCAGTTTAGGGACAGTTACCGGGGAGCTGTTTTTT.

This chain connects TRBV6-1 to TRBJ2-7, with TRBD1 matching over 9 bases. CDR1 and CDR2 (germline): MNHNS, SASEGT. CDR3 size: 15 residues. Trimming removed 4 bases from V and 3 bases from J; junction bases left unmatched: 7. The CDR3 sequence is CASSAPTGGGYEQYF. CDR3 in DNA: TGTGCCAGCAGTGCCCCGACAGGGGGAGGCTACGAGCAGTACTTC.

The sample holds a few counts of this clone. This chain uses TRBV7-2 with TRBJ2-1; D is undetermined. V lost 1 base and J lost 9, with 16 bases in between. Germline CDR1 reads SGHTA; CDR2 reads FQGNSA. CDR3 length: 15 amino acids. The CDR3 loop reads CASSLVGGILGEQFF. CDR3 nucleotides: TGTGCCAGCAGCTTAGTTGGCGGAATCTTGGGTGAGCAGTTCTTC.

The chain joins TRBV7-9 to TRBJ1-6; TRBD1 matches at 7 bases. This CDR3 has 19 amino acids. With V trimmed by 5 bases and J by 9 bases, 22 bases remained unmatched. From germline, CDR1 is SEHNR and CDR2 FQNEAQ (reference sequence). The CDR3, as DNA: TGTGCCAGCAGCAGGAACCGCGGGGACAGTCTGCGTGAGGTTTCACCCCTCCACTTT. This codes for CASSRNRGDSLREVSPLHF. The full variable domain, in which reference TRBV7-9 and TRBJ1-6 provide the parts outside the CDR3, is DTGVSQNPRHKITKRGQNVTFRCDPISEHNRLYWYRQTLGQGPEFLTYFQNEAQLEKSRLLSDRFSAERPKGSFSTLEIQRTEQGDSAMYLCASSRNRGDSLREVSPLHFGNGTRLTVT.

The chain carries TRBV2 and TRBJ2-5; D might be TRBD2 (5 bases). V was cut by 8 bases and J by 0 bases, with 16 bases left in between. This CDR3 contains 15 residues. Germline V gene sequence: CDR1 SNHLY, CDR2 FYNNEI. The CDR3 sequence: CASCSGMKYQETQYF. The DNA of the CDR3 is TGTGCCAGCTGCTCCGGGATGAAGTACCAAGAGACCCAGTACTTC. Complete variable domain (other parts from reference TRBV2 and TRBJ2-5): EPEVTQTPSHQVTQMGQEVILRCVPISNHLYFYWYRQILGQKVEFLVSFYNNEISEKSEIFDDQFSVERPDGSNFTLKIRSTKLEDSAMYFCASCSGMKYQETQYFGPGTRLLVL.

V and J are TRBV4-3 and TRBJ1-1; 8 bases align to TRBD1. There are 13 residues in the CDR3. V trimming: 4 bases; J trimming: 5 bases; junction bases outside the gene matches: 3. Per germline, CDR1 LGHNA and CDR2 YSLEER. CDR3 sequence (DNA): TGCGCCAGCAGCCGCAACAGGGGGACTGAAGCTTTCTTT. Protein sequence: CASSRNRGTEAFF.

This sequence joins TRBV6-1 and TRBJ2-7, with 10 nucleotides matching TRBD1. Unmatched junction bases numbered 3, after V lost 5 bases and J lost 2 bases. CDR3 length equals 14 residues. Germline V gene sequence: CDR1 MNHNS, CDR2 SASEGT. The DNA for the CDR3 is TGTGCCAGCAGTAGGGGACAGGGGACCTACGAGCAGTACTTC. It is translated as CASSRGQGTYEQYF.

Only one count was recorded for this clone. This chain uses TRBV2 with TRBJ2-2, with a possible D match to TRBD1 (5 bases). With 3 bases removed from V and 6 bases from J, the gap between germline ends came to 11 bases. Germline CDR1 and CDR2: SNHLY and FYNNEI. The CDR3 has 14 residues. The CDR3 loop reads CASSDLKGSGELFF. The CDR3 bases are TGTGCCAGCAGTGACCTGAAGGGGTCCGGGGAGCTGTTTTTT. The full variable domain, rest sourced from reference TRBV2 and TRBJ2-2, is EPEVTQTPSHQVTQMGQEVILRCVPISNHLYFYWYRQILGQKVEFLVSFYNNEISEKSEIFDDQFSVERPDGSNFTLKIRSTKLEDSAMYFCASSDLKGSGELFFGEGSRLTVL.

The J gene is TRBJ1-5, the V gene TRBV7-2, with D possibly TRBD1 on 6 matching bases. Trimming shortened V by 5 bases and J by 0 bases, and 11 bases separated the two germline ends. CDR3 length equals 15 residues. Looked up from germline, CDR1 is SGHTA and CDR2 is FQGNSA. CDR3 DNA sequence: TGTGCCAGCAGCCCACAGGGCTATAGCAATCAGCCCCAGCATTTT. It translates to CASSPQGYSNQPQHF.

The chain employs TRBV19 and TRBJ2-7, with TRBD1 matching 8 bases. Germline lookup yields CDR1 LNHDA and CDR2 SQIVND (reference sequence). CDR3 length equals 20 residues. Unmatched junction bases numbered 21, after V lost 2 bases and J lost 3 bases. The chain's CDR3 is CASSIPLAQLPQGAVYEQYF. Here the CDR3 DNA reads TGTGCCAGTAGTATACCCCTCGCCCAACTACCCCAGGGGGCTGTCTACGAGCAGTACTTC.

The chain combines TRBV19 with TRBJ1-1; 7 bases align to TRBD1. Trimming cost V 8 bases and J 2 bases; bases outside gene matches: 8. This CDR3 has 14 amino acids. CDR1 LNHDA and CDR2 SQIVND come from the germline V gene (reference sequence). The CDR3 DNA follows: TGTGCCAGTTTAGACAGGGAGGACAACACTGAAGCTTTCTTT. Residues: CASLDREDNTEAFF.